This T cell receptor beta chain is drawn from a study of blood T cells in healthy people across ages. The ends were cut back, 4 bases at V and 3 bases at J, with 6 bases in the middle. The CDR3 runs to 12 residues. Germline V gene sequence: CDR1 SGHTA, CDR2 FQGNSA. Through a sample-barcoded 5' primer and a J-beta primer mix, a second PCR was run for roughly 7 to 11 cycles. From the 5' RACE reads, TCRdb called clonotypes with MiXCR, one entry per CDR3 protein. The sample carries 500,000 to 600,000 distinct CDR3 sequences, 25% to 30% recorded once. The chain recombines TRBV7-2 with TRBJ1-1; maybe TRBD1 (6 bases). Sequencing used blood. This sequence originates from a woman aged 70-85 years in good health. CDR3 loop: CASSYRDTEAFF. The CDR3 nucleotides read TGTGCCAGCAGCTACAGGGACACTGAAGCTTTCTTT.